The 24 T cell receptor beta chains below were found in one sample sequenced in a study of T-cell reconstitution after alpha-beta-depleted transplantation in children. Unique molecular identifiers were incorporated during preparation of the TCRbeta library. From the PCR reads, TCRdb called clonotypes with MiXCR, one entry per CDR3 protein. The sample includes 60,000 to 100,000 distinct CDR3 sequences, 15% to 20% of them seen just once. The sequencing here drew on PBMCs, mostly from graft donor cells, taken 360 days after TCRalphabeta/CD19-depleted stem cell transplant. The origin of the receptors is a male patient aged 2-10 years who had a stem cell transplant for acute lymphoblastic leukemia, so the T cells may come from the graft donor.

This chain joins TRBV27 and TRBJ1-4; D perhaps matches TRBD1 (5 bases). CDR1 is MNHEY, CDR2 SMNVEV, per germline (reference sequence). This CDR3 contains 14 residues. Trimming cost V 3 bases and J 4 bases, with 9 bases left between them. CDR3 loop: CASSLQGLNEKLFF. CDR3 bases: TGTGCCAGCAGTTTGCAGGGCCTTAATGAAAAACTGTTTTTT.

This clonotype was counted many times. V gene TRBV11-2 combines with J gene TRBJ1-3; D remains ambiguous. The length of the CDR3 is 15 residues. From germline, CDR1 is SGHAT and CDR2 FQNNGV. With 2 bases removed from V and 3 bases from J, the gap between germline ends came to 11 bases. The CDR3 spells CASSLRGGVGNTIYF. The CDR3, as DNA: TGTGCCAGCAGCTTACGGGGTGGGGTTGGAAACACCATATATTTT.

In its sample, this clonotype was seen a few times. The chain joins TRBV28 to TRBJ2-3, with D unresolved. Germline V gene sequence: CDR1 MDHEN, CDR2 SYDVKM. This CDR3 comprises 12 residues. Trimming cost V 3 bases and J 5 bases, with 6 bases left between them. The CDR3 loop reads CASSFLGDTQYF. CDR3 DNA sequence: TGTGCCAGCAGTTTTCTCGGAGATACGCAGTATTTT.

This chain uses TRBV12-3 or TRBV12-4 with TRBJ1-1; no firm D call. V shed 3 bases and J shed 1 base, with 9 bases lying between them. The CDR3 is 14 amino acids. The chain's CDR3 is CASSLPRRNTEAFF. CDR3 sequence (DNA): TGTGCCAGCAGTTTGCCCAGGAGGAACACTGAAGCTTTCTTT.

The chain uses TRBV12-3 or TRBV12-4 and TRBJ2-3; 8 positions agree with TRBD2. V shed 3 bases, J shed 11 bases, and the junction held 4 bases outside the gene matches. The CDR3 has 12 amino acids. The CDR3 DNA reads TGTGCCAGCAGTTTTAGGCTAGCGGGGCAGTATTTT. Translated, it gives CASSFRLAGQYF.

This clonotype was counted only a few times. V is TRBV20-1 and J is TRBJ1-2; 7 nucleotides match TRBD1. This CDR3 comprises 15 residues. In germline, CDR1 is DFQATT, CDR2 SNEGSKA (reference sequence). With 3 bases clipped from V and 3 bases from J, the junction kept 10 bases outside the gene matches. CDR3: CSASQGGRRHYGYTF. DNA of the CDR3: TGCAGTGCTAGCCAGGGGGGAAGGAGGCACTATGGCTACACCTTC.

This sequence joins TRBV10-3 and TRBJ2-1; 12 nucleotides match TRBD2. CDR3 length: 16 residues. V lost 11 bases to trimming and J lost 4 bases; unmatched junction nucleotides: 12. CDR1 is ENHRY and CDR2 is SYGVKD in the germline V gene. CDR3 amino acids: CAAPHSSGRAYNEQFF. The CDR3 coding sequence is TGTGCCGCCCCTCATTCTAGCGGGAGGGCTTACAATGAGCAGTTCTTC.

The V call is TRBV5-1, the J call TRBJ2-7; 9 bases are shared with TRBD2. Germline values: CDR1 SGHRS, CDR2 YFSETQ. CDR3 length: 14 residues. J was trimmed by 3 bases and V by 4 bases; bases with no gene match: 5. The CDR3 here is CASSRGLAFYEQYF. The DNA of the CDR3 is TGCGCCAGCAGCCGGGGACTAGCTTTCTACGAGCAGTACTTC.

This clonotype has at least ten counts. The chain uses TRBV18 and TRBJ2-7; 7 bases are shared with TRBD1. The V segment lost 4 bases and the J segment 0 bases; nucleotides outside the gene matches: 3. The CDR3 spans 14 residues. The germline CDR1 and CDR2 sequences are KGHSH and LQKENI. CDR3: CASSQDRASYEQYF. The CDR3 DNA is TGTGCCAGCTCACAAGACAGGGCCTCCTACGAGCAGTACTTC. The whole variable domain, filled in from reference TRBV18 and TRBJ2-7, reads NAGVMQNPRHLVRRRGQEARLRCSPMKGHSHVYWYRQLPEEGLKFMVYLQKENIIDESGMPKERFSAEFPKEGPSILRIQQVVRGDSAAYFCASSQDRASYEQYFGPGTRLTVT.

There are a few counts of this clonotype. The rearrangement uses TRBV3-1 and TRBJ2-7, with TRBD1 matching over 8 bases. Germline CDR1 and CDR2: LGHDT and YNNKEL (reference sequence). This CDR3 comprises 15 residues. V was clipped by 4 bases and J by 2 bases; unmatched bases: 7. The CDR3 loop reads CASSPGAGGTYEQYF. CDR3 nucleotides: TGTGCCAGCAGCCCTGGGGCAGGGGGCACCTACGAGCAGTACTTC.

This chain joins TRBV20-1 and TRBJ2-3, with a weak D call TRBD2 (7 bases). V was trimmed by 3 bases and J by 0 bases, leaving 16 bases between them. The CDR3 is made up of 16 amino acids. CDR1 is DFQATT, CDR2 SNEGSKA, per germline (reference sequence). CDR3: CSASRAGASSTDTQYF. CDR3 in DNA: TGCAGTGCTAGCCGTGCGGGGGCTTCTAGCACAGATACGCAGTATTTT.

This clonotype came up many times. V is TRBV27 and J is TRBJ2-5; D perhaps matches TRBD1 (6 bases). CDR3 length equals 14 residues. CDR1 and CDR2 (germline): MNHEY, SMNVEV (reference sequence). Trimming removed 5 bases at V and 5 bases at J, with 15 bases between. The CDR3 sequence: CASSLDRRRETQYF. The DNA of the CDR3 is TGTGCCAGCAGTCTGGACAGAAGAAGGGAGACCCAGTACTTC.

In its sample, this clonotype was seen many times. The rearrangement joins TRBV21-1 to TRBJ1-2. TRBV21-1 is a recognized pseudogene. The CDR3 runs 14 residues. The CDR3 sequence: CASSKEGSETGYTF. CDR3 DNA sequence: TGTGCCAGCAGCAAAGAAGGATCAGAGACCGGCTACACCTTC.

V usage is TRBV5-5 and J usage is TRBJ1-1, with 7 bases that match TRBD1. The CDR3 has 17 residues. V lost 0 bases to trimming and J lost 3 bases; unmatched junction nucleotides: 11. Germline assignment: CDR1 SGHKS and CDR2 YYEKEE (reference sequence). The CDR3 spells CASSLAGRGLRDTEAFF. In DNA, the CDR3 is TGTGCCAGCAGCTTGGCCGGCAGGGGGTTGAGGGACACTGAAGCTTTCTTT.

This rearrangement joins TRBV20-1 to TRBJ2-3; D ambiguous. V gave up 0 bases and J gave up 3 bases, with 4 bases separating them. CDR1 is DFQATT, CDR2 SNEGSKA, per germline (reference sequence). This CDR3 has 12 residues. For the CDR3, the DNA is TGCAGTGCTAGAGATAAGACAGATACGCAGTATTTT. This sequence encodes CSARDKTDTQYF.

This chain uses TRBV6-5 with TRBJ1-6; the D is unclear. Germline CDR1 is MNHEY and CDR2 is SVGAGI. The CDR3 covers 14 residues. Trimming left V 0 bases short and J 7 bases short, with 7 bases between. The CDR3 sequence: CASSYSSANSPLHF. The CDR3 DNA follows: TGTGCCAGCAGTTACTCCTCGGCGAATTCACCCCTCCACTTT.

This clonotype was counted many times. V and J are TRBV5-1 and TRBJ2-6; no clear D. CDR3 length: 15 residues. Trimming took 4 bases from V and 1 from J, leaving 9 bases between them. Germline values: CDR1 SGHRS, CDR2 YFSETQ. This chain's CDR3 is CASSPTASGANVLTF. As DNA, the CDR3 is TGCGCCAGCAGCCCAACAGCTTCTGGGGCCAACGTCCTGACTTTC. The complete variable domain, with remaining parts taken from reference TRBV5-1 and TRBJ2-6, reads KAGVTQTPRYLIKTRGQQVTLSCSPISGHRSVSWYQQTPGQGLQFLFEYFSETQRNKGNFPGRFSGRQFSNSRSEMNVSTLELGDSALYLCASSPTASGANVLTFGAGSRLTVL.

V usage is TRBV5-1 and J usage is TRBJ2-3; weak D call: TRBD1 (5 bases). Trimming removed 4 bases at V and 0 bases at J, with 12 bases between. The CDR3 is 15 residues long. Germline V gene lookup returns CDR1 SGHRS and CDR2 YFSETQ. This CDR3 reads CASSPRQRSTDTQYF. CDR3 bases: TGCGCCAGCAGCCCTCGACAGAGAAGCACAGATACGCAGTATTTT.

In its sample, this clonotype was seen a few times. CDR3 DNA: TGTGCCAGCAGTGTACTCGGGAGAGCTTTCTTT. Residues: CASSVLGRAFF. The chain joins TRBV2 to TRBJ1-1; D is unresolved. Germline V CDR1 and CDR2: SNHLY, FYNNEI. Trimming pared 4 bases from V and 10 bases from J, leaving 10 bases between. The CDR3 totals 11 residues. Drawing the rest from reference TRBV2 and TRBJ1-1, the complete variable domain is EPEVTQTPSHQVTQMGQEVILRCVPISNHLYFYWYRQILGQKVEFLVSFYNNEISEKSEIFDDQFSVERPDGSNFTLKIRSTKLEDSAMYFCASSVLGRAFFGQGTRLTVV.

The chain employs TRBV6-1 and TRBJ2-3, with TRBD2 identical over 7 bases. J lost 4 bases, V lost 3 bases, and 4 bases had no gene match. This CDR3 has 14 amino acids. Germline-derived CDR1 and CDR2 are MNHNS and SASEGT. The CDR3 loop is CASSETSFPDTQYF. The CDR3 region has the DNA TGTGCCAGCAGTGAGACTAGCTTCCCAGATACGCAGTATTTT.

To note about this clonotype: One junction end does not reproduce the germline sequence, and a read error may be involved. This chain links TRBV4-2 with TRBJ1-2; TRBD1 matches at 8 bases. CDR1 is LGHNA, CDR2 YNFKEQ, per germline. The length of the CDR3 is 14 residues. The CDR3 nucleotides are TGTGCCAGCAGCATCCAGGGGGCTAAGTATGGCTACACCTTC. Translating it yields CASSIQGAKYGYTF.

In DNA form, the CDR3 reads TGTGCCAGCAGCTACCAAACCGGGGAGCTGTTTTTT. Its translation is CASSYQTGELFF. The chain is built from TRBV13 and TRBJ2-2; D call uncertain. The germline V and J ends were trimmed by 4 bases and 5 bases, with 5 bases remaining between them. The CDR3 extends over 12 amino acids. Germline loops: CDR1 PRHDT, CDR2 FYEKMQ (reference sequence). Supplemented by reference TRBV13 and TRBJ2-2, the full variable domain reads AAGVIQSPRHLIKEKRETATLKCYPIPRHDTVYWYQQGPGQDPQFLISFYEKMQSDKGSIPDRFSAQQFSDYHSELNMSSLELGDSALYFCASSYQTGELFFGEGSRLTVL.

This clonotype turned up a few times. V is TRBV10-2 and J is TRBJ1-1; maybe TRBD1 (5 bases). This CDR3 contains 14 residues. Germline V gives CDR1 WSHSY, CDR2 SAAADI. The germline V and J ends were trimmed by 4 bases and 5 bases, with 14 bases remaining between them. CDR3 loop: CASSVSGGGTEAFF. CDR3 nucleotide sequence: TGCGCCAGCAGTGTATCGGGGGGAGGTACTGAAGCTTTCTTT.

This clonotype has a handful of counts. Written as DNA, the CDR3 is TGTGCCAGCAGCAAAGATATCTTCAATAACTACGAGCAGTACTTC. Its translation is CASSKDIFNNYEQYF. V is TRBV21-1 and J is TRBJ2-7. TRBV21-1 is shown as a pseudogene. This CDR3 has 15 amino acids.